This T cell receptor beta chain was sequenced during a study of immune heterogeneity within non-small cell lung tumors. Study overall: There was 1 tumor not otherwise specified, along with around eleven non-squamous carcinomas and several squamous cell carcinomas. Whole-study findings and limits: Both recurring identical dominant CDR3 beta clonotypes and site-unique high-frequency clones were observed across tumor sites within a patient. The study found high-frequency T-cell receptor beta clonotypes largely distinct between individual patients.

About this clonotype: The antigen remains unidentified.

V shed 2 bases and J 7 bases; nucleotides not matched to a gene: 7. This CDR3 is 15 amino acids long. Germline CDR1 is LGHNA and CDR2 is YNFKEQ. The authors amplified TCR beta CDR3 by multiplex PCR with 32 V and 13 J primers. In TCRdb, the multiplex PCR reads were re-called with MiXCR into one record per CDR3 protein. The data contain several thousand distinct CDR3 sequences, about 49% of them seen just once; the ten biggest clones take up approximately 9.9%. For each sample, template was approximately 0.6 ug of bulk tumor genomic DNA. Collection of several biopsies per primary tumor, spaced far apart, took place during surgery. Patients with untreated, newly diagnosed non-small cell lung cancer underwent curative surgery.

Sequencing was done on a sample of lung tumor tissue. The genes are TRBV4-2 and TRBJ2-1, with TRBD2 identical over 8 bases. The clonotype originates from a man between 65 and 79 years old with non-small cell lung cancer. CDR3 coding DNA: TGTGCCAGCAGCCAACCGGGACTAGGTGAGAATGAGCAGTTCTTC. It specifies CASSQPGLGENEQFF.